This entry lists 3 T cell receptor beta chains sequenced from one sample in a study of T cells in Graves' hyperthyroidism and ophthalmopathy. RNA transcripts gave rise to amplified TCR beta CDR3 regions. HTBI primers were employed in a first-round RT-PCR of the TCR CDR3. From the multiplex PCR reads, TCRdb called clonotypes with MiXCR, one entry per CDR3 protein. The sample comprises a few hundred thousand distinct CDR3 sequences, roughly 15% of which are singletons, and more than 10% rests with the top ten. Sequencing was done on a sample of blood. These receptors were collected from a woman in her thirties or forties with Graves' hyperthyroidism that later progressed to Graves' ophthalmopathy.

About this clonotype itself: Sequence at one end of the junction differs from germline and may be a read error. The V and J genes are TRBV7-9 and TRBJ2-3, with 9 bases matching TRBD2. CDR1 is SEHNR and CDR2 is FQNEAQ in the germline V gene (reference sequence). The CDR3 spans 15 residues. As DNA, the CDR3 is TGTGCCAGCAGCCGCCCCGGGACTAGCAAAGATACGCAGTATTTT. This codes for CASSRPGTSKDTQYF.

This clonotype has ten or more counts. The chain uses TRBV28 and TRBJ2-1, with 10 bases aligning to TRBD2. This CDR3 is 15 amino acids long. Germline V gene sequence: CDR1 MDHEN, CDR2 SYDVKM. V gave up 4 bases and J gave up 4 bases; unmatched junction bases: 4. CDR3 nucleotide sequence: TGTGCCAGCAGTTCGCTAGCGGGAGTATACAATGAGCAGTTCTTC. Its protein product is CASSSLAGVYNEQFF.

There are many counts of this clonotype. The chain links TRBV27 to TRBJ2-5, with TRBD1 matching over 8 bases. CDR3 length: 15 amino acids. CDR1 is MNHEY and CDR2 is SMNVEV in the germline V gene (reference sequence). The J segment lost 4 bases and the V segment lost 2 bases, leaving 6 bases of the junction unmatched. The CDR3 DNA reads TGTGCCAGCAGTTTAGTACAGGGGGGCACAGAGACCCAGTACTTC. Translation: CASSLVQGGTETQYF.